The next 31 T cell receptor beta chains were all read from a single sample in a study of identifying expanded T cells in peripheral blood. Repertoires were generated with immunoSEQ multiplex PCR, while TCRdb's copy carries only in-frame clones and drops some. This sample has 90,000 to 100,000 clones, with about 88% found just once. The sequenced sample consisted of blood. The receptors were gathered from a person aged 18 to 75 in good health.

Written as DNA, the CDR3 is TGTGCCAGCAGCCAAGATAGGGGTAGGGTGGGGGAGACCCAGTACTTC. It specifies CASSQDRGRVGETQYF. J is TRBJ2-5 and V is TRBV14; maybe TRBD1 (5 bases). Germline-derived CDR1 and CDR2 are SGHDN and FVKESK. The CDR3 length is 16 residues. V was shortened by 0 bases and J by 5 bases, with 16 bases between the two germline ends.

The CDR3 sequence: CASSGLADTGELFF. In DNA form, the CDR3 reads TGTGCCAGCAGTGGTCTGGCGGACACCGGGGAGCTGTTTTTT. This chain uses TRBV25-1 with TRBJ2-2; no firm D call. This CDR3 is built from 14 residues. V was shortened by 4 bases and J by 3 bases, with 9 bases between the two germline ends. CDR1 and CDR2 (germline): MGHDK, SYGVNS.

As DNA, the CDR3 is TGTGCCAGCAGCCCACCCGGCGGGTACAATGAGCAGTTCTTC. Its translation is CASSPPGGYNEQFF. This rearrangement joins TRBV7-9 to TRBJ2-1, with D perhaps matching TRBD2 (5 bases). Trimming stripped 5 bases from V and 4 bases from J, with 12 bases between. Germline loops: CDR1 SEHNR, CDR2 FQNEAQ (reference sequence). This CDR3 is 14 amino acids long.

This chain links TRBV30 with TRBJ2-3; a possible D gene is TRBD2 (5 bases). The germline V and J ends were trimmed by 5 bases and 5 bases, with 14 bases remaining between them. Germline loops: CDR1 GTSNPN, CDR2 SVGIG (reference sequence). The CDR3 has 13 amino acids. CDR3 region: CAWAPGGRDTQYF. The CDR3 bases are TGTGCCTGGGCCCCCGGAGGAAGAGATACGCAGTATTTT.

With regard to this clone: Distinct nucleotide sequences in the sample also encode this CDR3. V gene TRBV4-3 combines with J gene TRBJ2-6; TRBD2 might be the D (5 bases). The germline CDR1 and CDR2 sequences are LGHNA and YSLEER. Trimming cost V 0 bases and J 0 bases, with 6 bases left between them. The length of the CDR3 is 16 residues. This chain's CDR3 is CASSQEEGSGANVLTF. CDR3 in DNA: TGCGCCAGCAGCCAAGAAGAGGGCTCTGGGGCCAACGTCCTGACTTTC.

The gene calls are TRBV19 and TRBJ2-1; the match to TRBD1 covers 7 bases. V dropped 6 bases and J dropped 8; count of bases not matched to a gene: 13. This CDR3 is 15 amino acids long. CDR1 and CDR2 from the germline V gene are LNHDA and SQIVND (reference sequence). This CDR3 is CASSLVRDSLHEQFF. CDR3 in DNA: TGTGCCAGTAGCCTTGTCCGGGACAGCTTGCATGAGCAGTTCTTC.

V usage is TRBV28 and J usage is TRBJ1-2; D might be TRBD1 (5 bases). This CDR3 is 15 amino acids long. The germline gives CDR1 MDHEN, CDR2 SYDVKM. V shed 3 bases and J shed 2 bases, with 13 bases lying between them. Here the CDR3 reads CASSLVGGPNYGYTF. DNA of the CDR3: TGTGCCAGCAGTTTGGTGGGGGGTCCCAACTATGGCTACACCTTC.

This chain connects TRBV2 to TRBJ2-2, with 7 nucleotides matching TRBD1. This CDR3 is built from 16 residues. CDR1 and CDR2 from the germline V gene are SNHLY and FYNNEI. Trimming took 7 bases from V and 4 from J; bases not matched to a gene: 12. The CDR3 DNA reads TGTGCCAGCAAGGGGGTCGGGGACAGTTCCACCGGGGAGCTGTTTTTT. This gives the protein CASKGVGDSSTGELFF.

The chain has TRBV5-1 and TRBJ1-4, with 8 nucleotides matching TRBD1. With V trimmed by 2 bases and J by 6 bases, 9 bases remained unmatched. Looked up from germline, CDR1 is SGHRS and CDR2 is YFSETQ. This CDR3 contains 16 residues. The chain's CDR3 is CASSFLPGQVDEKLFF. For the CDR3, the DNA is TGCGCCAGCAGCTTTTTACCGGGACAGGTGGATGAAAAACTGTTTTTT. Variable domain in full (rest from reference TRBV5-1 and TRBJ1-4): KAGVTQTPRYLIKTRGQQVTLSCSPISGHRSVSWYQQTPGQGLQFLFEYFSETQRNKGNFPGRFSGRQFSNSRSEMNVSTLELGDSALYLCASSFLPGQVDEKLFFGSGTQLSVL.

Only one count was recorded for this clone. The chain uses TRBV5-1 and TRBJ1-3, with D unclear. Deletions cut 0 bases from V and 0 bases from J, with 10 bases between. The germline V gene encodes CDR1 SGHRS and CDR2 YFSETQ. CDR3 length: 16 amino acids. The CDR3 region has the DNA TGCGCCAGCAGCTTGGCTGGAGGCCGCTCTGGAAACACCATATATTTT. This encodes CASSLAGGRSGNTIYF. Complete variable domain (other parts from reference TRBV5-1 and TRBJ1-3): KAGVTQTPRYLIKTRGQQVTLSCSPISGHRSVSWYQQTPGQGLQFLFEYFSETQRNKGNFPGRFSGRQFSNSRSEMNVSTLELGDSALYLCASSLAGGRSGNTIYFGEGSWLTVV.

This chain joins TRBV15 and TRBJ1-1, with D possibly matching TRBD1 (6 bases). Trimming removed 2 bases from V and 5 bases from J, with 12 bases in between. Germline CDR1 is LNHNV and CDR2 is YYDKDF (reference sequence). CDR3 length: 14 residues. CDR3 in DNA: TGTGCCACCAGCAGAATTACAGGGAGAACTGAAGCTTTCTTT. This gives the protein CATSRITGRTEAFF. Together with reference TRBV15 and TRBJ1-1, the CDR3 gives the full variable domain: DAMVIQNPRYQVTQFGKPVTLSCSQTLNHNVMYWYQQKSSQAPKLLFHYYDKDFNNEADTPDNFQSRRPNTSFCFLDIRSPGLGDTAMYLCATSRITGRTEAFFGQGTRLTVV.

The chain uses TRBV6-4 and TRBJ2-6; D remains ambiguous. From germline, CDR1 is MRHNA and CDR2 SNTAGT. Trimming pared 4 bases from V and 0 bases from J, leaving 7 bases between. The CDR3 covers 15 residues. The CDR3 reads CASSGTNSGANVLTF. CDR3 sequence (DNA): TGTGCCAGCAGTGGCACAAACTCTGGGGCCAACGTCCTGACTTTC.

This chain connects TRBV28 to TRBJ1-4; D possibly corresponds to TRBD1 (5 bases). From germline, CDR1 is MDHEN and CDR2 SYDVKM. This CDR3 contains 14 residues. Trimming shortened V by 5 bases and J by 14 bases, and 21 bases separated the two germline ends. Here the CDR3 DNA reads TGTGCCAGCAGTCCCCCGGGACCTACTCTCCTTCTGTTTTTT. It encodes CASSPPGPTLLLFF.

The J gene is TRBJ2-5, the V gene TRBV2; D is unresolved. Germline CDR1 and CDR2: SNHLY and FYNNEI. V lost 8 bases, J lost 5 bases, and 9 bases lay in between. This CDR3 is built from 11 residues. DNA of the CDR3: TGTGCCAGCTTGGGTGGCGAGACCCAGTACTTC. Amino acids: CASLGGETQYF.

This clone was recorded once. The genes are TRBV5-1 and TRBJ1-1; 10 nucleotides match TRBD1. This CDR3 contains 15 residues. V lost 4 bases to trimming and J lost 7 bases; unmatched junction nucleotides: 10. The germline V gene has CDR1 SGHRS and CDR2 YFSETQ. The CDR3 bases are TGCGCCAGCAGCCCTGGGACAGGGGTTGCGAATGAAGCTTTCTTT. Its protein product is CASSPGTGVANEAFF.

There are a few counts of this clone. The rearrangement joins TRBV18 to TRBJ1-2; TRBD1 matches at 8 bases. The germline V gene has CDR1 KGHSH and CDR2 LQKENI. Trimming at V came to 1 base and at J to 3 bases, leaving 4 bases not matched to a gene. This CDR3 region has 15 residues. CDR3 sequence reads: CASSPRQGADYGYTF. The CDR3 DNA reads TGTGCCAGCTCACCACGGCAGGGGGCGGACTATGGCTACACCTTC.

The chain has TRBV28 and TRBJ2-4, with D possibly matching TRBD2 (5 bases). From germline, CDR1 is MDHEN and CDR2 SYDVKM. CDR3 length: 14 residues. The ends were cut back, 7 bases at V and 6 bases at J, with 16 bases in the middle. CDR3 sequence reads: CASTTSGILNIQYF. The CDR3 DNA is TGTGCCAGCACTACTTCGGGGATATTAAACATTCAGTACTTC.

The rearrangement joins TRBV28 to TRBJ2-7; TRBD1 agrees at 8 bases. The CDR3 consists of 16 residues. With V trimmed by 4 bases and J by 5 bases, 13 bases remained unmatched. In germline, CDR1 is MDHEN, CDR2 SYDVKM. The CDR3 loop reads CASSSTPGQGRNEQYF. CDR3 nucleotide sequence: TGTGCCAGCAGTTCCACCCCCGGACAGGGACGGAACGAGCAGTACTTC.

The gene calls are TRBV18 and TRBJ2-7; the D gene is possibly TRBD1 (6 bases). CDR3 length equals 15 residues. The V gene lost 3 bases and the J gene lost 4 bases, with 16 bases spanning the gap. Germline loops: CDR1 KGHSH, CDR2 LQKENI. The CDR3 region is CASSPSSGDRYEQYF. In DNA, the CDR3 is TGTGCCAGCTCACCGTCAAGCGGAGACAGGTACGAGCAGTACTTC.

The gene calls are TRBV29-1 and TRBJ2-1, with D perhaps matching TRBD2 (5 bases). Trimming cost V 3 bases and J 9 bases, with 15 bases left between them. The CDR3 has 13 residues. Germline V gene sequence: CDR1 SQVTM, CDR2 ANQGSEA. Written as DNA, the CDR3 is TGCAGCGTTGACCTGGCACTAGTGGGTGAGCAGTTCTTC. It yields the protein CSVDLALVGEQFF.

The chain recombines TRBV10-3 with TRBJ1-3, with D possibly TRBD1 on 5 matching bases. CDR1 and CDR2 (germline): ENHRY, SYGVKD. The CDR3 covers 13 residues. V lost 10 bases and J lost 1, with 11 bases in between. CDR3 in amino acids: CATSRGSGNTIYF. The DNA of the CDR3 is TGTGCCACCTCGAGGGGTTCTGGAAACACCATATATTTT.

The rearrangement uses TRBV7-6 and TRBJ2-3; maybe TRBD1 (6 bases). The CDR3 has 13 residues. V gave up 7 bases and J gave up 6 bases, with 14 bases separating them. The germline gives CDR1 SGHVS, CDR2 FNYEAQ. This chain's CDR3 is CASTRQVGDTQYF. CDR3 sequence (DNA): TGTGCCAGCACCAGACAGGTCGGTGATACGCAGTATTTT.

This clone was picked up one time. The CDR3 coding sequence is TGTGCCAGCAGTTACGGCTCTATGTACGAGCAGTACTTC. Encoded protein: CASSYGSMYEQYF. V usage is TRBV6-6 and J usage is TRBJ2-7; D not certain. V lost 2 bases to trimming and J lost 4 bases, with 9 bases between them. This CDR3 has 13 residues. Germline V gene sequence: CDR1 MNHNY, CDR2 SVGAGI (reference sequence).

V gene TRBV6-6 combines with J gene TRBJ2-3; 7 nucleotides match TRBD2. Germline CDR1 reads MNHNY; CDR2 reads SVGAGI (reference sequence). The CDR3 is made up of 15 amino acids. After removal of 11 bases from V and 2 bases from J, the junction contained 13 bases not matched to a gene. The CDR3 sequence is CASRGGPTHTDTQYF. CDR3 coding DNA: TGTGCCTCCCGGGGAGGGCCTACACACACAGATACGCAGTATTTT.

About this clone itself: One junction end disagrees with the germline gene, perhaps due to a read error. This chain uses TRBV5-3 with TRBJ1-6, with unresolved D. TRBV5-3 is an open reading frame, and its role is uncertain. This CDR3 spans 12 amino acids. The DNA for the CDR3 is TGTGCCAGCAGCTTGGTTTCCTCACCCCTCCACTTT. Amino acids: CASSLVSSPLHF.

The gene calls are TRBV27 and TRBJ1-6, with D possibly being TRBD1 (6 bases). In germline, CDR1 is MNHEY, CDR2 SMNVEV (reference sequence). Trimming cost V 3 bases and J 7 bases, with 7 bases left between them. This CDR3 has 13 amino acids. The CDR3 sequence: CASSFQGNSPLHF. Here the CDR3 DNA reads TGTGCCAGCAGTTTCCAGGGGAATTCACCCCTCCACTTT.

This sequence joins TRBV28 and TRBJ1-4; tentative D call: TRBD1 (6 bases). Germline assignment: CDR1 MDHEN and CDR2 SYDVKM. The V and J ends lost 2 bases and 8 bases respectively, with 15 bases between them. This CDR3 comprises 15 residues. This CDR3 is CASSLMGAGREKLFF. The CDR3, as DNA: TGTGCCAGCAGTTTAATGGGGGCTGGGAGGGAAAAACTGTTTTTT.

This chain uses TRBV28 with TRBJ2-1; D is possibly TRBD2 (5 bases). Trimming shortened V by 6 bases and J by 1 base, and 13 bases separated the two germline ends. The CDR3 is 15 residues long. CDR1 is MDHEN, CDR2 SYDVKM, per germline. The CDR3 here is CASSPGERSYNEQFF. In DNA form, the CDR3 reads TGTGCCAGCAGCCCCGGGGAGAGGTCCTACAATGAGCAGTTCTTC.

This rearrangement joins TRBV28 to TRBJ2-7, with D perhaps matching TRBD1 (6 bases). CDR1 and CDR2 (germline): MDHEN, SYDVKM. CDR3 size: 13 residues. Deletions cut 8 bases from V and 2 bases from J, with 13 bases between. The CDR3 DNA reads TGTGCCAGCCTGGACGGACAGACCTACGAGCAGTACTTC. Its protein product is CASLDGQTYEQYF.

This chain links TRBV28 with TRBJ1-4; perhaps TRBD1 as D (6 bases). Germline CDR1 reads MDHEN; CDR2 reads SYDVKM. V lost 2 bases to trimming and J lost 0 bases, with 13 bases between them. The CDR3 runs 17 residues. The CDR3 here is CASSLIQGMATNEKLFF. DNA of the CDR3: TGTGCCAGCAGTTTAATCCAGGGGATGGCAACTAATGAAAAACTGTTTTTT.

V and J are TRBV2 and TRBJ2-1, with 12 positions matching TRBD2. Trimming cost V 6 bases and J 0 bases; bases outside gene matches: 6. The CDR3 length is 17 residues. In germline, CDR1 is SNHLY, CDR2 FYNNEI. This CDR3 reads CASSPSGRVRSYNEQFF. In nucleotides, the CDR3 is TGTGCCAGCAGCCCTAGCGGGAGGGTCCGCTCCTACAATGAGCAGTTCTTC.